These T cell receptor beta chains were read from a single sample in a study of OX40 agonist ivuxolimab in advanced cancers. Here immunoSEQ multiplex PCR was the method, and the copy in TCRdb shows in-frame clones only, minus some. This table has tens of thousands of clones, 81% appearing once. Sequenced material: CD4+ or CD8+ T cells sorted from blood, taken in a trial of the OX40 agonist ivuxolimab. These receptors originate from an adult with an advanced solid tumor such as melanoma, head and neck, liver or kidney cancer. Each CDR3 is given with its conserved first and last residue. The order of the fields is J gene, V gene, CDR3 protein.

TRBJ1-1,TRBV7-2,CASSLQGARTEAFF
TRBJ1-2,TRBV13,CASSLGTALFYGYTF
TRBJ2-7,TRBV6-1,CASRLRSSYEQYF
TRBJ2-5,TRBV19,CASTLAGKETQYF
TRBJ1-4,TRBV11-2,CASSRGLEEKLFF
TRBJ1-2,TRBV7-2,CASSPGVDGYTF
TRBJ2-5,TRBV27,CASSLSNRLETQYF
TRBJ2-7,TRBV7-8,CASSSLTRAAEQYF
TRBJ1-2,TRBV9,CASSAEAGGYTF
TRBJ2-7,TRBV9,CASSVGPHSYEQYF
TRBJ2-1,TRBV25-1,CASSLPGQEQFF
TRBJ1-3,TRBV7-9,CASSLPEGARGNTIYF
TRBJ2-5,TRBV10-3,CATSGGSSRTGGETQYF
TRBJ2-2,TRBV5-6,CASSLSQGVGTGELFF
TRBJ1-3,TRBV6-1,CASAISGNTIYF
TRBJ1-1,TRBV6-5,CASRVVEMNTEAFF
TRBJ1-2,TRBV30,CAWSVPRRNGYTF
TRBJ1-2,TRBV6-5,CASGIRGGNYGYTF
TRBJ1-3,TRBV14,CASSQDRGNTIYF
TRBJ1-6,TRBV18,CASSPAGTLYNSPLHF
TRBJ2-1,TRBV10-3,CAIRPTETYEQFF
TRBJ2-3,TRBV7-2,CASSSSSDTQYF
TRBJ2-2,TRBV6-1,CATSSGRGTGELFF
TRBJ1-2,TRBV6-5,CASSLKGYGYTF
TRBJ1-1,TRBV9,CASSAEYGSEAFF
TRBJ1-1,TRBV7-6,CASSHRTNTEAFF
TRBJ1-2,TRBV7-9,CASSLLSGLMDYGYTF
NA,TRBV7-2,CASSPDRGLYEQYF
TRBJ1-2,TRBV14,CASTPFEEGATYGYTF
TRBJ1-5,TRBV5-1,CASSLGQGAGQPQHF
TRBJ1-6,TRBV6-6,CASRPRRAVSRPLHF
TRBJ2-3,TRBV6-5,CASKSGGAADTQYF
TRBJ1-1,TRBV7-2,CASSSQVRGLNTEAFF
TRBJ2-4,TRBV19,CASSNIGDKNIQYF
TRBJ2-1,TRBV2,CASSEVLAGGYNEQFF
TRBJ2-5,TRBV19,CASSMGGAPKTQYF
TRBJ1-2,TRBV6-1,CASSGPYGYTF
TRBJ1-1,TRBV5-6,CASSRNTLEAFF
TRBJ1-1,TRBV19,CASSTSRSQREAFF
TRBJ1-1,TRBV5-6,CASSRPNTEAFF
TRBJ2-5,TRBV5-1,CASSLKPGAPETQYF
TRBJ2-1,TRBV2,CASGGRGGGNNEQFF
TRBJ2-2,TRBV7-2,CASSSGTHSGGELFF
TRBJ2-2,TRBV19,CASSIVGKASGANTGELFF
TRBJ2-3,TRBV5-8,CASSPGSRRSDTQYF
TRBJ2-2,TRBV7-8,CASSPRQGPGGELFF
TRBJ2-3,TRBV5-1,CASSLGGGNTDTQYF
TRBJ2-1,TRBV19,CASSIEGSSYNEQFF
TRBJ1-3,TRBV18,CASSPTSGTIYF
TRBJ1-6,TRBV30,CAWSVLGQVNSPLHF
TRBJ2-7,TRBV6-5,CASIPTGSHGEQYF
TRBJ2-1,TRBV19,CASRPGTGGRSYNEQFF
TRBJ1-1,TRBV7-3,CASSSRGDTEAFF